This TCR beta chain emerged from a study of Graves' ophthalmopathy and Graves' hyperthyroidism. Looking at the study overall: Over 18 months of follow-up, stable hyperthyroidism required that no ophthalmopathy appear. Overall study findings and caveats: Blood shared most expanded thyroid clonotypes above 0.001 frequency. Sensitivity reached approximately 85% and specificity almost 83% for a 13-signature model separating ophthalmopathy from stable hyperthyroidism.

Other autoimmune diseases, uncontrolled infections, pregnancy or lactation ruled patients out of participation. The study amplified TCR beta CDR3 regions using RNA transcripts. HTBI-primed first-round RT-PCR preceded second-round multiplex PCR. TCRdb reanalysed the multiplex PCR reads using MiXCR and keeps one entry per CDR3 protein. The sample carries about 1.2 million distinct CDR3 sequences, 36% recorded once. The sample holds many counts of this clonotype. As yet, its antigen is unknown. This clonotype was obtained from an adult man with Graves' hyperthyroidism. The sequenced sample was peripheral blood or thyroid tissue (not recorded which).

The CDR3 region is CASSMVTGIHEQYF. DNA of the CDR3: TGTGCCAGTAGTATGGTTACAGGGATCCACGAGCAGTACTTC. This rearrangement joins TRBV19 to TRBJ2-7; D possibly corresponds to TRBD1 (6 bases). The CDR3 length is 14 residues. Trimming pared 3 bases from V and 5 bases from J, leaving 14 bases between. Germline V gives CDR1 LNHDA, CDR2 SQIVND (reference sequence).